This T cell receptor beta chain emerged from a study of blood T cell repertoires in COVID-19. Background on the study: Sites in the United States, Italy and Spain provided acute and convalescent COVID-19 samples. PBMCs, B-cell-depleted T cells, or T cells provided the cDNA or gDNA that made up the material.

Trimming removed 2 bases from V and 8 bases from J; junction bases left unmatched: 3. Germline loops: CDR1 LGHDT, CDR2 YNNKEL (reference sequence). This CDR3 spans 13 amino acids. Authors' methods: Estimation of nucleated cell counts was performed using reference gene primer amplification. Assay: immunoSEQ multiplex PCR; the TCRdb copy retains only in-frame clones and omits some. The V and J calls and clone size were taken over from that table, and D and trimming were inferred from the DNA. The sample records around 230,000 clones, about nine tenths being singletons. This chain uses TRBV3-1 (or the pseudogene TRBV3-2) with TRBJ2-1, with TRBD2 matching over 7 bases. This clonotype was sampled from a man aged 55 to 70 who had recovered from COVID-19. Sequenced: peripheral blood. This chain's CDR3 is CASSQLAVDEQFF. As DNA, the CDR3 is TGTGCCAGCAGCCAACTAGCGGTCGATGAGCAGTTCTTC.